This TCR beta chain came from a study of shared clonotypes between healthy human individuals. Assay: immunoSEQ multiplex PCR; the TCRdb copy retains only in-frame clones and omits some. The sample includes roughly 2.5 million clones, just over 90% of them seen just once. The CDR3 totals 18 residues. Germline V gene sequence: CDR1 MGHRA, CDR2 YSYEKL. Trimming took off 0 bases at V and 4 bases at J, with 22 bases between the two ends. The TCR sequence derives from a young man in good health. The genes are TRBV4-1 and TRBJ2-7; TRBD1 or TRBD2 may be the D gene (6 bases each). The sample comprised naive CD4+ T cells sorted from blood. The subset is: CD45RA+ positively selected. In DNA, the CDR3 is TGCGCCAGCAGCCAAGATCCCCCCGTCGGGGGCCTTTTTTACGAGCAGTACTTC. Translated: CASSQDPPVGGLFYEQYF.